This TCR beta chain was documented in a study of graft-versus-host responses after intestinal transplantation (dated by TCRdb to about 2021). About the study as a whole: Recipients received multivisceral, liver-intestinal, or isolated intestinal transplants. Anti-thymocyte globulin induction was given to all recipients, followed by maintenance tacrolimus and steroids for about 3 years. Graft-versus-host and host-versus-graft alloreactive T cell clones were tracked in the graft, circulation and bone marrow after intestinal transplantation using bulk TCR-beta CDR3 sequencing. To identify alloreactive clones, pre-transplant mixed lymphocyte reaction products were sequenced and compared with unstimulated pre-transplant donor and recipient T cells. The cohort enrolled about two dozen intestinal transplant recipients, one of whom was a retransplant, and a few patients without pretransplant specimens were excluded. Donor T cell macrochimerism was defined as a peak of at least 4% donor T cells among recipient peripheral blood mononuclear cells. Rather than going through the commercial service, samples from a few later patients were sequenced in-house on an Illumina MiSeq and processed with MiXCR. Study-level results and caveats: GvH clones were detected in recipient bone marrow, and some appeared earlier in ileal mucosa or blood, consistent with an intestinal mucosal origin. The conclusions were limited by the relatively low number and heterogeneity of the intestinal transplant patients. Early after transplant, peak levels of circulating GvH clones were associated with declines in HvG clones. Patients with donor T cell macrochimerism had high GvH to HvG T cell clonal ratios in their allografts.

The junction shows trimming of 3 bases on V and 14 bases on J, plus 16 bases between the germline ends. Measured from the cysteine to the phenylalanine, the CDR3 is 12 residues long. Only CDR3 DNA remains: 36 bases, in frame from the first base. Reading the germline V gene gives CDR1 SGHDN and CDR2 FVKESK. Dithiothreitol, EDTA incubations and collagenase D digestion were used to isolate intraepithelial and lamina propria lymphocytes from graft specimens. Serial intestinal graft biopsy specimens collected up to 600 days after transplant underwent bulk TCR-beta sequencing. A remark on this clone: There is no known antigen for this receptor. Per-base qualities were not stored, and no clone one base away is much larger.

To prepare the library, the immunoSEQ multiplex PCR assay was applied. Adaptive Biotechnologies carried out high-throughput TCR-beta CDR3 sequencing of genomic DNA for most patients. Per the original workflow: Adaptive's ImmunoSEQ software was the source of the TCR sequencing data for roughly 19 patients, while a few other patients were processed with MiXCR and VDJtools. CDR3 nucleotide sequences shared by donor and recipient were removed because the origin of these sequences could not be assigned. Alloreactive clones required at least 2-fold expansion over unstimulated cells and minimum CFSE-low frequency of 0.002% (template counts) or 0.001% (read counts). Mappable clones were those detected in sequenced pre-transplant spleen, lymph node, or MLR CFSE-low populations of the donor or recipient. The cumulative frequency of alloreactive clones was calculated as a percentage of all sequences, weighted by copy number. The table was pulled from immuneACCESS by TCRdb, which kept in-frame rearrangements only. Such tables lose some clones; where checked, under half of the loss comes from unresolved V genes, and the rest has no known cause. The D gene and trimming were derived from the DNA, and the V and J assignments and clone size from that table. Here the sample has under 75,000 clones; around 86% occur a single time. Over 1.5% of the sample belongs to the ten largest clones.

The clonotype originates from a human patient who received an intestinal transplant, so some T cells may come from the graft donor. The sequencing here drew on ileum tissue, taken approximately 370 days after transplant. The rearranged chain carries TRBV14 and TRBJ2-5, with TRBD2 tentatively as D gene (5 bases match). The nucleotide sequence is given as TGTGCCAGCAGCCAGTCAACCCGGACTTTATACTTC. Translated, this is CASSQSTRTLYF.